Following are 32 T cell receptor beta chains from one sample sequenced in a study of Ad26.COV2.S vaccination and SARS-CoV-2 variants. Treatment in this sample: roughly 18 received Ad26.COV2.S at low or high dose, single or two shots; 5 received placebo; per-sample allocation not given. Samples came from day 63 after the first vaccine or placebo injection. Sequenced by immunoSEQ multiplex PCR; TCRdb stores in-frame clones only, minus some. This table holds about 440,000 clones, 90% found once. The source was peripheral blood, collected in a trial of Ad26.COV2.S vaccine versus placebo. The receptors were sampled from a person between 18 and 59 years old who received the Ad26.COV2.S COVID-19 vaccine or a placebo.

This chain joins TRBV7-3 and TRBJ2-3; 8 bases align to TRBD2. The CDR3 extends over 16 amino acids. The ends lost 4 bases at V and 5 bases at J; junction bases unmatched: 11. Per the germline V gene, CDR1 is SGHTA and CDR2 is FQGTGA. CDR3 nucleotide sequence: TGTGCCAGCAGCTCACAGGTAGCGGGATTGAGAGATACGCAGTATTTT. Its translation is CASSSQVAGLRDTQYF.

V usage is TRBV12-3 or TRBV12-4 and J usage is TRBJ2-3, with 9 bases identical to TRBD1. After removal of 5 bases from V and 13 bases from J, the junction contained 4 bases not matched to a gene. The CDR3 length is 11 residues. CDR3 in amino acids: CASSPRDREYF. CDR3 DNA sequence: TGTGCCAGCAGTCCGAGGGACAGGGAGTATTTT.

This chain connects TRBV11-3 to TRBJ2-2; TRBD2 matches at 12 bases. The CDR3 has 15 amino acids. CDR1 SGHNT and CDR2 YENEEA come from the germline V gene. V dropped 4 bases and J dropped 7; count of bases not matched to a gene: 4. CDR3 protein: CASSSRLAGDGELFF. For the CDR3, the DNA is TGTGCCAGCAGCTCAAGACTAGCGGGAGACGGGGAGCTGTTTTTT.

V is TRBV7-6 and J is TRBJ2-5, with 8 bases that match TRBD2. With 3 bases clipped from V and 5 bases from J, the junction kept 5 bases outside the gene matches. Germline V gene sequence: CDR1 SGHVS, CDR2 FNYEAQ. CDR3 length: 14 amino acids. The CDR3 region is CASSFPGRVETQYF. The CDR3 DNA follows: TGTGCCAGCAGCTTTCCCGGGAGGGTGGAGACCCAGTACTTC.

The V gene is TRBV19, the J gene TRBJ2-1; no definite D call. The CDR3 is 15 residues long. V was pared by 4 bases and J by 5 bases, with 15 bases between. Looked up from germline, CDR1 is LNHDA and CDR2 is SQIVND (reference sequence). CDR3 coding DNA: TGTGCCAGTAGTACGTATCCGTACTCAGACAATGAGCAGTTCTTC. The encoded protein is CASSTYPYSDNEQFF. Combining the CDR3 with reference TRBV19 and TRBJ2-1 gives the whole variable domain DGGITQSPKYLFRKEGQNVTLSCEQNLNHDAMYWYRQDPGQGLRLIYYSQIVNDFQKGDIAEGYSVSREKKESFPLTVTSAQKNPTAFYLCASSTYPYSDNEQFFGPGTRLTVL.

The rearrangement uses TRBV19 and TRBJ1-5, with D unclear. The CDR3 covers 16 residues. The V and J ends lost 4 bases and 0 bases respectively, with 13 bases between them. The germline gives CDR1 LNHDA, CDR2 SQIVND (reference sequence). Written as DNA, the CDR3 is TGTGCCAGTAGTAGGCGGCGGCAGAATAGCAATCAGCCCCAGCATTTT. Translated: CASSRRRQNSNQPQHF.

Only one count was recorded for this clone. The chain joins TRBV30 to TRBJ2-1, with 15 bases identical to TRBD2. The CDR3 consists of 16 residues. The V gene's germline CDR1 is GTSNPN and CDR2 SVGIG (reference sequence). Unmatched junction bases numbered 7, after V lost 0 bases and J lost 10 bases. In DNA form, the CDR3 reads TGTGCCTGGAGTGTTGGGACTAGCGGGAGGTTCCGAGAGCAGTTCTTC. Protein product: CAWSVGTSGRFREQFF.

The chain couples TRBV30 to TRBJ1-6; 7 bases line up with TRBD1. Germline CDR1 is GTSNPN and CDR2 is SVGIG (reference sequence). After removal of 2 bases from V and 6 bases from J, the junction contained 4 bases not matched to a gene. This CDR3 has 14 amino acids. The CDR3 DNA reads TGTGCCTGGAGTAGATGGGACAGTAATTCACCCCTCCACTTT. It is translated as CAWSRWDSNSPLHF.

This clone is a singleton in its sample. The CDR3 DNA reads as TGTGCCATCCTTGAGTCAGGGGGCGGTCAGCCCCAGCATTTT. This gives the protein CAILESGGGQPQHF. The gene calls are TRBV28 and TRBJ1-5, with 8 bases lining up with TRBD1. This CDR3 comprises 14 residues. The ends lost 10 bases at V and 6 bases at J; junction bases unmatched: 11. The V gene's germline CDR1 is MDHEN and CDR2 SYDVKM.

This clone appeared once. V usage is TRBV30 and J usage is TRBJ2-7; TRBD2 aligns across 11 bases. Germline V lookup: CDR1 GTSNPN, CDR2 SVGIG (reference sequence). The junction had 10 bases not matched to a gene; V was cut back by 3 bases and J by 3 bases. The CDR3 runs 16 residues. The CDR3 coding sequence is TGTGCCTGGAGCGCACCCCCGACTAGCGGGAACTACGAGCAGTACTTC. Translation: CAWSAPPTSGNYEQYF.

This chain uses TRBV15 with TRBJ2-1; TRBD2 matches 8 bases. Germline CDR1 reads LNHNV; CDR2 reads YYDKDF (reference sequence). CDR3 length: 17 amino acids. The V segment lost 4 bases and the J segment 4 bases; nucleotides outside the gene matches: 12. CDR3 residues: CATSTRPAGVGYNEQFF. DNA of the CDR3: TGTGCCACCAGCACAAGGCCAGCGGGAGTGGGGTACAATGAGCAGTTCTTC. The full variable domain, rest sourced from reference TRBV15 and TRBJ2-1, is DAMVIQNPRYQVTQFGKPVTLSCSQTLNHNVMYWYQQKSSQAPKLLFHYYDKDFNNEADTPDNFQSRRPNTSFCFLDIRSPGLGDTAMYLCATSTRPAGVGYNEQFFGPGTRLTVL.

The chain is built from TRBV7-6 and TRBJ2-1; D remains ambiguous. The CDR3 covers 12 residues. Germline CDR1 and CDR2: SGHVS and FNYEAQ. V was trimmed by 6 bases and J by 10 bases, leaving 13 bases between them. The CDR3 DNA is TGTGCCAGCAGTCTTACCCGTGGGGAGCAGTTCTTC. Its protein product is CASSLTRGEQFF.

This clone was counted a few times. This CDR3 is CASSQGPGQGANEQYF. CDR3 nucleotides: TGTGCCAGCAGCCAAGGGCCCGGACAGGGGGCGAACGAGCAGTACTTC. This chain connects TRBV3-1 (or the pseudogene TRBV3-2) to TRBJ2-7, with 11 nucleotides matching TRBD1. Germline CDR1 is LGHDT and CDR2 is YNNKEL (reference sequence). Germline trimming cut 1 base from V and 5 bases from J; bases unmatched to any gene: 7. The CDR3 runs to 16 residues.

The V gene is TRBV3-1 (or the pseudogene TRBV3-2), the J gene TRBJ2-3, with 12 bases aligning to TRBD2. The junction had 6 bases not matched to a gene; V was cut back by 0 bases and J by 2 bases. This CDR3 is built from 18 residues. The germline gives CDR1 LGHDT, CDR2 YNNKEL (reference sequence). CDR3 in amino acids: CASSQDGGLAGFTDTQYF. The CDR3 nucleotides are TGTGCCAGCAGCCAAGACGGTGGACTAGCGGGGTTCACAGATACGCAGTATTTT.

V usage is TRBV29-1 and J usage is TRBJ2-7; possibly TRBD1 for D (6 bases). This CDR3 region has 12 residues. Trimming removed 6 bases at V and 2 bases at J, with 11 bases between. The V gene's germline CDR1 is SQVTM and CDR2 ANQGSEA. CDR3 coding DNA: TGCAGCGTCCGGGACACAACCTACGAGCAGTACTTC. The encoded protein is CSVRDTTYEQYF.

The chain uses TRBV7-2 and TRBJ1-6; D is possibly TRBD1 (5 bases). Trimming took 6 bases from V and 8 from J, leaving 17 bases between them. This CDR3 is 15 amino acids long. Germline V lookup: CDR1 SGHTA, CDR2 FQGNSA. CDR3 sequence (DNA): TGTGCCAGCAGGCCTAGGGGTCAGGAGGATTCACCCCTCCACTTT. Protein: CASRPRGQEDSPLHF.

J is TRBJ2-1 and V is TRBV5-1; maybe TRBD1 (6 bases). The CDR3 loop spans 14 amino acids. Germline assignment: CDR1 SGHRS and CDR2 YFSETQ. Trimming removed 0 bases from V and 10 bases from J, with 14 bases in between. CDR3 sequence reads: CASSLGGGLGEQFF. The CDR3, as DNA: TGCGCCAGCAGCTTGGGTGGGGGCTTGGGGGAGCAGTTCTTC.

CDR3 coding DNA: TGTGCCAGCAGTGGGACAGGGGAGGGAGGCTACACCTTC. Protein sequence: CASSGTGEGGYTF. This chain joins TRBV2 and TRBJ1-2; 9 positions match TRBD1. V dropped 4 bases and J dropped 8; count of bases not matched to a gene: 5. This CDR3 contains 13 residues. Per germline, CDR1 SNHLY and CDR2 FYNNEI.

CDR3 in amino acids: CASSASSDRAQTQYF. DNA for the CDR3: TGTGCCAGCAGCGCTAGCTCGGACAGGGCCCAGACCCAGTACTTC. The chain has TRBV11-1 and TRBJ2-5; TRBD1 agrees at 8 bases. The CDR3 is 15 residues long. V lost 5 bases to trimming and J lost 6 bases; unmatched junction nucleotides: 11. CDR1 and CDR2 from the germline V gene are SGHAT and FQDESV (reference sequence).

The CDR3 DNA reads TGTGCCAGTATGGACAGAGCGGGAGGGCCTGGCAATGAGCAGTTCTTC. This codes for CASMDRAGGPGNEQFF. This chain uses TRBV19 with TRBJ2-1, with 10 bases that match TRBD2. CDR3 length equals 16 residues. CDR1 and CDR2 (germline): LNHDA, SQIVND (reference sequence). V trimming: 7 bases; J trimming: 6 bases; junction bases outside the gene matches: 12.

V is TRBV9 and J is TRBJ1-2; TRBD1 aligns across 7 bases. Losses at the gene ends were 0 bases for V and 8 bases for J; bases not matched to a gene: 13. Germline V gives CDR1 SGDLS, CDR2 YYNGEE. The CDR3 has 16 residues. The CDR3 spells CASSVEDRVPPWGYTF. Written as DNA, the CDR3 is TGTGCCAGCAGCGTAGAAGACAGGGTTCCTCCTTGGGGCTACACCTTC.

V and J are TRBV11-2 and TRBJ1-4; D is uncertain. V gave up 1 base and J gave up 8 bases, with 17 bases separating them. Germline CDR1 and CDR2: SGHAT and FQNNGV. The CDR3 extends over 16 amino acids. The CDR3 nucleotides are TGTGCCAGCAGCTTAGGTGACTCCTCAGGTCCCGAAAAACTGTTTTTT. Encoded protein: CASSLGDSSGPEKLFF.

The chain carries TRBV27 and TRBJ1-5, with no clear D. This CDR3 has 17 amino acids. Germline V gives CDR1 MNHEY, CDR2 SMNVEV (reference sequence). V lost 6 bases and J lost 0, with 18 bases in between. As DNA, the CDR3 is TGTGCCAGCAGGGGTAAGGCCCTAGGCTATAGCAATCAGCCCCAGCATTTT. Its translation is CASRGKALGYSNQPQHF.

V usage is TRBV19 and J usage is TRBJ2-5; no reliable D call. The ends were cut back, 4 bases at V and 3 bases at J, with 9 bases in the middle. Per germline, CDR1 LNHDA and CDR2 SQIVND (reference sequence). The CDR3 spans 13 residues. The CDR3: CASSTLSEETQYF. The CDR3 DNA follows: TGTGCCAGTAGTACCCTTAGTGAAGAGACCCAGTACTTC.

The rearrangement links TRBV19 to TRBJ1-1; TRBD1 might be the D (5 bases). CDR3 length: 14 amino acids. The V gene lost 7 bases and the J gene lost 1 base, with 13 bases spanning the gap. Per germline, CDR1 LNHDA and CDR2 SQIVND (reference sequence). The CDR3 protein is CASNFDRANTEAFF. CDR3 sequence (DNA): TGTGCCAGTAACTTCGACAGAGCGAACACTGAAGCTTTCTTT. Full variable domain (rest looked up from reference TRBV19 and TRBJ1-1): DGGITQSPKYLFRKEGQNVTLSCEQNLNHDAMYWYRQDPGQGLRLIYYSQIVNDFQKGDIAEGYSVSREKKESFPLTVTSAQKNPTAFYLCASNFDRANTEAFFGQGTRLTVV.

The V gene is TRBV5-6, the J gene TRBJ2-1; 9 bases are a match to TRBD2. The length of the CDR3 is 18 residues. Trimming at V came to 0 bases and at J to 8 bases, leaving 15 bases not matched to a gene. Germline lookup yields CDR1 SGHDT and CDR2 YYEEEE. The CDR3 here is CASSLASSLAGFSDEQFF. CDR3 sequence (DNA): TGTGCCAGCAGCTTGGCGTCATCACTAGCGGGCTTCAGCGATGAGCAGTTCTTC.

The chain employs TRBV6-5 and TRBJ2-1; 10 bases are shared with TRBD1. Germline V CDR1 and CDR2: MNHEY, SVGAGI. The CDR3 runs 14 residues. V gave up 7 bases and J gave up 9 bases; unmatched junction bases: 9. The CDR3 loop is CASTQTGGMGEQFF. The DNA of the CDR3 is TGTGCCAGCACCCAGACAGGGGGCATGGGTGAGCAGTTCTTC.

This chain links TRBV19 with TRBJ2-1; 8 positions agree with TRBD1. Germline CDR1 and CDR2: LNHDA and SQIVND (reference sequence). This CDR3 is built from 18 residues. The V segment lost 3 bases and the J segment 8 bases; nucleotides outside the gene matches: 18. The CDR3 DNA is TGTGCCAGTAGTATTCGTTGGTTTGTGTCAGGGGGCCTGGATGAGCAGTTCTTC. Its translation: CASSIRWFVSGGLDEQFF.

The chain employs TRBV7-2 and TRBJ2-7, with D unresolved. The germline gives CDR1 SGHTA, CDR2 FQGNSA. This CDR3 is built from 17 residues. With 1 base removed from V and 0 bases from J, the gap between germline ends came to 16 bases. CDR3 sequence reads: CASSLVRGPESSYEQYF. Here the CDR3 DNA reads TGTGCCAGCAGCTTAGTTCGTGGCCCGGAGAGCTCCTACGAGCAGTACTTC.

This clone was counted once. The gene calls are TRBV28 and TRBJ1-3; TRBD1 matches at 7 bases. Germline V gene data show CDR1 as MDHEN and CDR2 as SYDVKM. V lost 4 bases to trimming and J lost 2 bases; unmatched junction nucleotides: 2. The CDR3 is 14 residues long. The DNA of the CDR3 is TGTGCCAGCAGTTCAGACAGGGCTGGAAACACCATATATTTT. Protein sequence: CASSSDRAGNTIYF.

The chain links TRBV9 to TRBJ2-2, with D perhaps matching TRBD1 (6 bases). Germline loops: CDR1 SGDLS, CDR2 YYNGEE. CDR3 size: 15 residues. The V gene lost 1 base and the J gene lost 6 bases, with 13 bases spanning the gap. CDR3 in amino acids: CASSVRGSMSGELFF. The CDR3 DNA reads TGTGCCAGCAGCGTAAGGGGGAGTATGTCCGGGGAGCTGTTTTTT.

This clone was seen once. The chain joins TRBV19 to TRBJ1-3; 7 bases align to TRBD1. Trimming cost V 3 bases and J 4 bases; bases outside gene matches: 9. CDR1 and CDR2 (germline): LNHDA, SQIVND (reference sequence). The CDR3 extends over 16 amino acids. The CDR3 region has the DNA TGTGCCAGTAGTATCGGACAGGTCGGCGCGGGAAACACCATATATTTT. Encoded protein: CASSIGQVGAGNTIYF.